Shown below are 29 T cell receptor beta chains from a single sample sequenced in a study of blood T cells in healthy people across ages. The second PCR ran roughly 6 to 11 cycles with a sample-barcoded 5' primer and J-beta primers. One entry per CDR3 protein results from TCRdb running MiXCR on the 5' RACE reads. This table holds some 1.4 million distinct CDR3 sequences, around 42% found once. The sample was blood. The receptor source for this set is a woman between 18 and 29 years old in good health.

This rearrangement joins TRBV10-2 to TRBJ2-3, with 8 nucleotides matching TRBD2. The CDR3 has 15 residues. The germline V gene has CDR1 WSHSY and CDR2 SAAADI. Trimming at V came to 4 bases and at J to 3 bases, leaving 6 bases not matched to a gene. The CDR3 nucleotides are TGCGCCAGCAGTGCCGGACTAGCTGTAACAGATACGCAGTATTTT. It translates to CASSAGLAVTDTQYF.

This chain joins TRBV12-3 or TRBV12-4 and TRBJ2-3, with 9 positions matching TRBD2. The CDR3 covers 12 residues. The trim removed 6 bases at V and 12 bases at J, leaving 7 bases unmatched. CDR3 nucleotides: TGTGCCAGCAGCATAGCGGGGGCCGCCCAGTATTTT. Translation: CASSIAGAAQYF.

In this sample, this clonotype turned up a few times. CDR3 nucleotide sequence: TGCGCCAGCAGCCAAGAAAGAGTCCGGGGCGAACTGTTTTTT. This codes for CASSQERVRGELFF. The chain employs TRBV4-1 and TRBJ1-4; possible D gene TRBD1, 5 bases. Germline CDR1 reads MGHRA; CDR2 reads YSYEKL. Trimming removed 0 bases from V and 12 bases from J, with 14 bases in between. The CDR3 is 14 residues long.

This clonotype has only a few counts. V usage is TRBV24-1 and J usage is TRBJ1-5; D gene unclear. This CDR3 contains 13 residues. V was trimmed by 3 bases and J by 5 bases, leaving 7 bases between them. CDR1 and CDR2 (germline): KGHDR, SFDVKD. The CDR3 here is CATSDRADQPQHF. The CDR3 DNA reads TGTGCCACCAGTGATAGGGCCGATCAGCCCCAGCATTTT.

The chain employs TRBV7-9 and TRBJ2-5; 13 nucleotides match TRBD2. Per the germline V gene, CDR1 is SEHNR and CDR2 is FQNEAQ (reference sequence). This CDR3 is 14 amino acids long. With V trimmed by 2 bases and J by 11 bases, 5 bases remained unmatched. This CDR3 reads CASSLTSGGEHQYF. The CDR3 DNA reads as TGTGCCAGCAGCTTAACTAGCGGGGGGGAGCATCAGTACTTC.

The rearrangement joins TRBV7-2 to TRBJ2-3; 7 bases agree with TRBD1. The CDR3 consists of 13 residues. V gave up 4 bases and J gave up 8 bases; unmatched junction bases: 6. Germline V gene data show CDR1 as SGHTA and CDR2 as FQGNSA. The CDR3 bases are TGTGCCAGCAGCTCCGGGGACAGTGGTACGCAGTATTTT. Residues: CASSSGDSGTQYF.

V is TRBV15 and J is TRBJ1-4; tentatively, D is TRBD1 (5 bases). Trimming cost V 1 base and J 0 bases, with 9 bases left between them. CDR1 and CDR2 from the germline V gene are LNHNV and YYDKDF (reference sequence). This CDR3 region has 16 residues. The DNA of the CDR3 is TGTGCCACCAGCAGAGCCTGGGGGTCAACTAATGAAAAACTGTTTTTT. It is translated as CATSRAWGSTNEKLFF.

The chain combines TRBV20-1 with TRBJ2-5; D perhaps matches TRBD1 (6 bases). Trimming removed 5 bases at V and 3 bases at J, with 10 bases between. The germline V gene encodes CDR1 DFQATT and CDR2 SNEGSKA (reference sequence). The CDR3 loop spans 12 amino acids. As DNA, the CDR3 is TGCAGTGCTCGACAGGCGGAAGAGACCCAGTACTTC. Its translation is CSARQAEETQYF.

J is TRBJ2-5 and V is TRBV6-6, with D perhaps TRBD1 (6 bases). CDR3 size: 16 residues. The germline V and J ends were trimmed by 2 bases and 1 base, with 14 bases remaining between them. Germline-derived CDR1 and CDR2 are MNHNY and SVGAGI (reference sequence). Here the CDR3 DNA reads TGTGCCAGCAGTTACCGACCTCCAGGGGTCCAAGAGACCCAGTACTTC. Translated: CASSYRPPGVQETQYF.

Comment on this clonotype: A much larger clone differs from this one at a single base, so this may be a read error. This likely comes from a read error, as the CDR3 has no conserved phenylalanine or tryptophan at its end. The chain has TRBV20-1 and TRBJ2-7; TRBD2 matches 8 bases. The CDR3 is made up of 14 amino acids. Germline CDR1 and CDR2: DFQATT and SNEGSKA (reference sequence). Losses at the gene ends were 7 bases for V and 0 bases for J; bases not matched to a gene: 8. This chain's CDR3 is CSGWSGTSSYEQYY. CDR3 DNA: TGCAGTGGTTGGTCCGGGACTAGCTCCTACGAGCAGTACTAC.

In the case of this clonotype: Mismatch with germline at one junction end may stem from a read error. Written as DNA, the CDR3 is TGTGCAAGCACCCTCCTCAGGGCGCGGGGTAGCAATCAGCCCCAGCATTTT. This translates into CASTLLRARGSNQPQHF. The rearrangement uses TRBV6-1 and TRBJ1-5; possible D gene TRBD1, 5 bases. Germline V CDR1 and CDR2: MNHNS, SASEGT. This CDR3 has 17 residues.

J is TRBJ2-1 and V is TRBV7-2; the D call may be TRBD1 or TRBD2 (5 bases each). The CDR3 contains 15 residues. V lost 5 bases, J lost 3 bases, and 14 bases lay in between. Germline CDR1 SGHTA, CDR2 FQGNSA. The CDR3 loop reads CASSVRGGGYNEQFF. For the CDR3, the DNA is TGTGCCAGCAGCGTCCGGGGCGGCGGCTACAATGAGCAGTTCTTC.

V usage is TRBV10-3 and J usage is TRBJ2-1; D may be TRBD1 or TRBD2 (6 bases each). V was trimmed by 2 bases and J by 4 bases, leaving 15 bases between them. The CDR3 extends over 16 amino acids. Germline loops: CDR1 ENHRY, CDR2 SYGVKD. The chain's CDR3 is CAISEQGGRDYNEQFF. The CDR3 DNA sequence: TGTGCCATCAGTGAGCAAGGGGGGCGGGATTACAATGAGCAGTTCTTC.

This clonotype came up a few times. The rearrangement joins TRBV20-1 to TRBJ2-1, with D hard to call. This CDR3 is 14 amino acids long. Germline CDR1 DFQATT, CDR2 SNEGSKA (reference sequence). V dropped 0 bases and J dropped 4 bases, with 10 bases sitting between them. Here the CDR3 DNA reads TGCAGTGCTAGAGATTCGGTGGGATACAATGAGCAGTTCTTC. Translating it yields CSARDSVGYNEQFF.

This chain joins TRBV4-1 and TRBJ2-2; perhaps TRBD1 as D (6 bases). From germline, CDR1 is MGHRA and CDR2 YSYEKL. V lost 4 bases, J lost 5 bases, and 23 bases lay in between. The CDR3 has 18 residues. CDR3: CASSLTRGTNSLTGELFF. The CDR3 region has the DNA TGCGCCAGCAGCCTTACGAGAGGGACAAATTCCTTGACCGGGGAGCTGTTTTTT.

The rearrangement joins TRBV25-1 to TRBJ2-3, with 10 nucleotides matching TRBD2. The CDR3 consists of 15 residues. CDR1 and CDR2 (germline): MGHDK, SYGVNS. The V gene end was trimmed by 3 bases and the J gene end by 0 bases; junction bases not matched to a gene: 0. CDR3 region: CASSDSGRSTDTQYF. The CDR3 DNA is TGTGCCAGCAGTGATAGCGGGAGGAGCACAGATACGCAGTATTTT. The variable domain in full, with the rest retrieved from reference TRBV25-1 and TRBJ2-3, is EADIYQTPRYLVIGTGKKITLECSQTMGHDKMYWYQQDPGMELHLIHYSYGVNSTEKGDLSSESTVSRIRTEHFPLTLESARPSHTSQYLCASSDSGRSTDTQYFGPGTRLTVL.

There are a few counts of this clonotype. The chain joins TRBV7-2 to TRBJ2-7; 10 bases align to TRBD2. V shed 4 bases, J shed 0 bases, and the junction held 9 bases outside the gene matches. Germline loops: CDR1 SGHTA, CDR2 FQGNSA. The CDR3 contains 17 residues. DNA for the CDR3: TGTGCCAGCAGCTCCATGACTAGCGGGTTCAGCTCCTACGAGCAGTACTTC. The encoded protein is CASSSMTSGFSSYEQYF. Using reference TRBV7-2 and TRBJ2-7 for the parts outside the CDR3, the full variable domain is GAGVSQSPSNKVTEKGKDVELRCDPISGHTALYWYRQSLGQGLEFLIYFQGNSAPDKSGLPSDRFSAERTGGSVSTLTIQRTQQEDSAVYLCASSSMTSGFSSYEQYFGPGTRLTVT.

The CDR3 spells CASSSTGTAEAFF. The CDR3 coding sequence is TGTGCCAGCAGTTCCACAGGGACAGCTGAAGCTTTCTTT. The chain recombines TRBV6-6 with TRBJ1-1, with TRBD1 matching 7 bases. V trimming: 4 bases; J trimming: 6 bases; junction bases outside the gene matches: 5. Germline V lookup: CDR1 MNHNY, CDR2 SVGAGI (reference sequence). The CDR3 length is 13 residues.

A single count supports this clonotype. This chain joins TRBV7-2 and TRBJ2-3; weak D call: TRBD1 (6 bases). The germline V gene encodes CDR1 SGHTA and CDR2 FQGNSA. V was cut by 3 bases and J by 3 bases, with 10 bases left in between. This CDR3 is built from 14 residues. The CDR3: CASSFSGATDTQYF. The CDR3 nucleotides read TGTGCCAGCAGCTTTTCAGGGGCAACAGATACGCAGTATTTT.

The CDR3 DNA follows: TGTGCCAGCACTTCGGAGGGGACAGGGGGCGCAGATACGCAGTATTTT. Its protein is CASTSEGTGGADTQYF. The rearrangement joins TRBV28 to TRBJ2-3; 12 bases agree with TRBD1. V lost 7 bases to trimming and J lost 4 bases; unmatched junction nucleotides: 9. The CDR3 has 16 amino acids. Germline CDR1 is MDHEN and CDR2 is SYDVKM. Full variable domain (outside the CDR3, taken from reference TRBV28 and TRBJ2-3): DVKVTQSSRYLVKRTGEKVFLECVQDMDHENMFWYRQDPGLGLRLIYFSYDVKMKEKGDIPEGYSVSREKKERFSLILESASTNQTSMYLCASTSEGTGGADTQYFGPGTRLTVL.

In its sample, this clonotype was seen many times. The chain couples TRBV4-1 to TRBJ1-2, with D unclear. CDR3 size: 14 residues. Looked up from germline, CDR1 is MGHRA and CDR2 is YSYEKL. Trimming took off 1 base at V and 6 bases at J, with 12 bases between the two ends. This chain's CDR3 is CASSQVKDGNGYTF. In DNA, the CDR3 is TGCGCCAGCAGCCAAGTCAAGGACGGGAATGGCTACACCTTC.

This clonotype occurred once. The gene calls are TRBV24-1 and TRBJ1-2; D is perhaps TRBD1 (5 bases). CDR1 and CDR2 from the germline V gene are KGHDR and SFDVKD. The V and J ends lost 7 bases and 8 bases respectively, with 19 bases between them. The CDR3 loop spans 14 amino acids. CDR3 region: CATSSSGGKRGYTF. CDR3 in DNA: TGTGCCACCAGCAGCAGCGGGGGGAAGCGGGGCTACACCTTC.

In this sample, this clonotype turned up a few times. The V call is TRBV4-1, the J call TRBJ2-7; 11 bases map to TRBD1. The CDR3 runs 16 residues. Germline V CDR1 and CDR2: MGHRA, YSYEKL. With 3 bases clipped from V and 7 bases from J, the junction kept 11 bases outside the gene matches. In DNA form, the CDR3 reads TGCGCCAGCAGCCAGGGACAGGGGGACGGTGGCAATGAGCAGTACTTC. As protein: CASSQGQGDGGNEQYF.

This clonotype appeared a few times. V and J are TRBV18 and TRBJ2-7; D is possibly TRBD1 (5 bases). In germline, CDR1 is KGHSH, CDR2 LQKENI. CDR3 length: 14 residues. V gave up 6 bases and J gave up 1 base, with 13 bases separating them. DNA of the CDR3: TGTGCCAGCTCCCAAAACCAGGGATCCTACGAGCAGTACTTC. Its protein product is CASSQNQGSYEQYF.

The chain couples TRBV20-1 to TRBJ2-1, with TRBD2 identical over 9 bases. The germline gives CDR1 DFQATT, CDR2 SNEGSKA (reference sequence). CDR3 length: 14 amino acids. The ends lost 5 bases at V and 9 bases at J; junction bases unmatched: 11. Here the CDR3 reads CSALAGTSLGEQFF. The DNA of the CDR3 is TGCAGTGCTCTCGCCGGGACTAGCTTGGGTGAGCAGTTCTTC.

The chain carries TRBV6-5 and TRBJ2-1; a possible D gene is TRBD2 (6 bases). Germline lookup yields CDR1 MNHEY and CDR2 SVGAGI. The CDR3 sequence is 15 residues long. Trimming removed 7 bases at V and 2 bases at J, with 15 bases between. CDR3 sequence: CASTRGSGAYNEQFF. The DNA for the CDR3 is TGTGCCAGCACCCGGGGGTCCGGGGCCTACAATGAGCAGTTCTTC.

The V call is TRBV24-1, the J call TRBJ2-1; D not certain. Trimming stripped 2 bases from V and 4 bases from J, with 14 bases between. There are 16 residues in the CDR3. Germline V gene sequence: CDR1 KGHDR, CDR2 SFDVKD. This CDR3 is CATSDSTPQSYNEQFF. CDR3 nucleotide sequence: TGTGCCACCAGTGATTCTACTCCGCAGAGTTACAATGAGCAGTTCTTC.

This clonotype was counted between two and nine times. The chain recombines TRBV14 with TRBJ2-1; D is possibly TRBD1 (6 bases). The J call is uncertain, as TRBJ2-7 better fits the DNA end. Germline V gene lookup returns CDR1 SGHDN and CDR2 FVKESK. This CDR3 contains 14 residues. As DNA, the CDR3 is TGTGCCAGCAGCCAACGGGGACAATACAATGAGCAGTACTTC. Its protein product is CASSQRGQYNEQYF.

The chain recombines TRBV12-3 or TRBV12-4 with TRBJ2-7, with 8 bases lining up with TRBD2. This CDR3 region has 16 residues. The ends lost 5 bases at V and 4 bases at J; junction bases unmatched: 13. The CDR3 region is CASSGVSGREEYEQYF. DNA for the CDR3: TGTGCCAGCAGTGGGGTGAGTGGGCGGGAGGAGTACGAGCAGTACTTC.